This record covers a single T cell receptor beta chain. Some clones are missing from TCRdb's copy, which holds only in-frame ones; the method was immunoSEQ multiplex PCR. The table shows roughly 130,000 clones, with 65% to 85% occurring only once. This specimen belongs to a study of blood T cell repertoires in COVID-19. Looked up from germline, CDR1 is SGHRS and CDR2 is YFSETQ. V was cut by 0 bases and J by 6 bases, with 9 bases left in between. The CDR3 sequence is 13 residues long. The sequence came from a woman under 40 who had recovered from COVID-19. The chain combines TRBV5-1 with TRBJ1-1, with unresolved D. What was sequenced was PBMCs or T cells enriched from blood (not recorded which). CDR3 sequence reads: CASSLGRRAEAFF. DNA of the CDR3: TGCGCCAGCAGCTTGGGGAGGAGGGCTGAAGCTTTCTTT. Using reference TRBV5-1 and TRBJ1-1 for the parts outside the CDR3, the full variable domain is KAGVTQTPRYLIKTRGQQVTLSCSPISGHRSVSWYQQTPGQGLQFLFEYFSETQRNKGNFPGRFSGRQFSNSRSEMNVSTLELGDSALYLCASSLGRRAEAFFGQGTRLTVV.